The entry below gives a single TCR beta chain sequence along with its context. Antigen specificity is unknown. Alongside a J-beta primer mix, a sample-barcoded 5' primer served in a second PCR lasting 7 to 11 cycles. Using its own MiXCR run on the 5' RACE reads, TCRdb lists one record per CDR3 protein. This sample has roughly 2 million distinct CDR3 sequences; around 50% occur once, and the top ten carry around 2.1%. The data derive from a study of blood T cells in healthy people across ages. Findings of the study overall: TCR beta diversity per million T cells fell roughly linearly with age.

The receptor was derived from a woman aged 40 to 55 in good health. The material sequenced was blood.

The CDR3 here is CASSLRTGLHEQYF. The CDR3 bases are TGTGCCAGCAGCCTTAGGACAGGGCTCCACGAGCAGTACTTC. V gene TRBV28 combines with J gene TRBJ2-7; 8 bases map to TRBD1. With 6 bases clipped from V and 5 bases from J, the junction kept 9 bases outside the gene matches. CDR1 and CDR2 (germline): MDHEN, SYDVKM. The CDR3 consists of 14 residues.